This TCR beta chain appears in the sequencing data of a study of blood T cell repertoires in COVID-19. The wider study: The samples span acute and convalescent COVID-19 from the United States, Italy and Spain. Nucleic acid was either cDNA or gDNA, and it came from T cells, B-cell-depleted T cells, or PBMCs.

In the study's own analysis: By means of reference gene primer amplification, nucleated cell counts were estimated. The assay was immunoSEQ multiplex PCR, and TCRdb's table has in-frame clones only and misses some. That table supplies the V and J calls and clone size; D and trimming were determined from the DNA. The sample has roughly 150,000 clones, approximately 91% seen once. This CDR3 is 13 amino acids long. Germline lookup yields CDR1 LNHNV and CDR2 YYDKDF (reference sequence). J gave up 5 bases and V 1 base, and 1 base lay outside the gene matches. V gene TRBV15 combines with J gene TRBJ1-1, with 7 bases that match TRBD1. The sequence came from a woman in her 70s with acute or convalescent COVID-19. Sequencing input: peripheral blood. CDR3 protein: CATSRGGQTEAFF. DNA for the CDR3: TGTGCCACCAGCAGAGGGGGACAGACTGAAGCTTTCTTT.